This is a list of T cell receptor beta chains from one sample in a study of blood T cell repertoires in COVID-19. Method: immunoSEQ multiplex PCR; TCRdb's copy keeps in-frame clones and lacks some. This table holds 50,000 or so clones, around 79% found once. The sequencing sample was made of peripheral blood. The receptors shown here come from a man in his 70s with acute or convalescent COVID-19. Each CDR3 is given with its conserved first and last residue. Fields, in order: V gene, J gene, clone size, CDR3 protein. Some rows mark clone size as missing; the rest say once, few, many or name a class of expanded clone.

TRBV6-2/TRBV6-3	TRBJ1-1	NA	CASSRGTVEAFF
TRBV2	TRBJ1-5	NA	CASSEAGQGDQPQHF
TRBV5-4	TRBJ1-4	NA	CASSLKGAHEKLFF
TRBV29-1	TRBJ2-3	NA	CSVDAGGGLDTQYF
TRBV5-4	TRBJ1-2	NA	CASSSDSYGYTF
TRBV12-3/TRBV12-4	TRBJ1-1	NA	CASSSTGVAEAFF
TRBV19	TRBJ2-7	NA	CASMSSGSNREQYF
TRBV5-1	TRBJ2-2	NA	CASSLIAAITGELFF
TRBV30	TRBJ2-3	NA	CASSVGAGSGDTQYF
TRBV5-1	TRBJ2-7	NA	CASSPWVKGDEQYF
TRBV6-5	TRBJ1-1	NA	CASSYHLSWGVEAFF
TRBV11-2	TRBJ2-1	NA	CASSLAGTSNEQFF
TRBV28	TRBJ2-5	NA	CAIGKPAPWARRETQYF
TRBV19	TRBJ2-7	NA	CASSIRGGAYEQYF
TRBV6-5	TRBJ2-1	NA	CASDFGGTYNEQFF
TRBV5-1	TRBJ2-1	NA	CASSLGQLSSYNEQFF
TRBV30	TRBJ1-2	NA	CAWSASGISYGYTF
TRBV21-1	TRBJ1-4	NA	CASSVRQCLNGPGKLFF
TRBV14	TRBJ1-6	NA	CASSQEGFSPLHF
TRBV5-1	TRBJ2-1	NA	CASSYRLAGVGYNEQFF
TRBV29-1	TRBJ2-2	NA	CSVDSRETGELFF
TRBV28	TRBJ1-4	NA	CASSFWDNGERNEKLFF
TRBV7-2	TRBJ2-3	NA	CASSSGLAGVADTQYF
TRBV19	TRBJ2-3	NA	CASRASENTDTQYF
TRBV28	TRBJ1-1	NA	CASSLSGGFAENTEAFF
TRBV6-4	TRBJ1-2	few	CASSEGDRGRDGYTF
TRBV19	TRBJ1-5	NA	CASSISNNQPQHF
TRBV29-1	TRBJ1-2	NA	CSVISGVSKNYGYTF
TRBV3-1/TRBV3-2	TRBJ1-4	NA	CASSRTGTMANEKLFF
TRBV10-2	TRBJ2-3	NA	CASRDLAGAHASTDTQYF
TRBV27	TRBJ1-2	NA	CASKASSAQGAEGYTF
TRBV5-1	TRBJ2-3	NA	CASSPRTSGGSDTQYF
TRBV28	TRBJ1-3	NA	CASSGTQSSGNTIYF
TRBV18	TRBJ1-2	NA	CASSGTHDRTYYGYTF
TRBV5-1	TRBJ2-5	NA	CASSMTGVTGTQYF
TRBV11-1	TRBJ1-1	NA	CASSFTQGKGTEAFF
TRBV28	TRBJ2-7	few	CASSPITGEQYF
TRBV10-3	TRBJ2-3	NA	CAISENHRTGGTDTQYF
TRBV5-5	TRBJ2-3	few	CASSLVSGSADTQYF
TRBV13	TRBJ2-5	many	CASSRTSGHTEGQETQYF
TRBV9	TRBJ2-5	NA	CASSPRQGFGETQYF
TRBV29-1	TRBJ1-1	NA	CSADRQGIGTEAFF
TRBV13	TRBJ2-7	NA	CASSLGAGGPREQYF
TRBV11-2	TRBJ1-2	once	CASSLARRGRGGYTF
TRBV10-1	TRBJ2-7	NA	CASSERKGGEQYF
TRBV5-4	TRBJ2-5	NA	CASSFTGEETQYF
TRBV11-3	TRBJ2-1	NA	CASSPGQASSYNEQFF
TRBV7-8	TRBJ2-6	NA	CASSLVGGSGANVLTF
TRBV29-1	TRBJ2-1	NA	CSFGDSNEQFF
TRBV16	TRBJ1-4	NA	CASSQSGGEKLFF
TRBV7-6	TRBJ2-3	NA	CASSLDLAGGYTDTQYF
TRBV14	TRBJ2-7	NA	CASSQETGSVYEQYF
TRBV19	TRBJ1-1	NA	CASSIAHSNTEAFF